This T cell receptor beta chain was observed in a study of shared clonotypes between healthy human individuals. Study information: CD4 naive and CD4 memory each took three plates per donor, while CD8 naive took two and CD8 memory one.

The study, taken as a whole, reports: Depth of sequencing was expected to influence donor clonotype sharing. In this cohort, only blood was sampled, and tissue repertoires likely differ.

In regard to this clone: Antigen unknown. The same CDR3 can be traced to other DNA sequences in this sample.

Profiling relied on immunoSEQ multiplex PCR, and the TCRdb table lists in-frame clones only, not all of them. This table holds some 2,100,000 clones, under 95% found once. CD45RO negativity and positive selection for CCR7 defined naive CD8 cells, a population that excluded terminally differentiated effector memory CD45RA+ cells. The source is a man between 18 and 29 years old in good health. Some clones in this sample may be carry-over from other donors' samples. Sequencing used naive CD8+ T cells from PBMCs.

CDR3 protein: CASRDRANTGELFF. CDR3 DNA sequence: TGTGCCAGTCGGGACAGAGCTAACACCGGGGAGCTGTTTTTT. The rearrangement links TRBV19 to TRBJ2-2, with 7 nucleotides matching TRBD1. V was pared by 8 bases and J by 2 bases, with 5 bases of the junction left unmatched. The CDR3 covers 14 residues. Germline-derived CDR1 and CDR2 are LNHDA and SQIVND (reference sequence).